This section outlines one T cell receptor (beta chain) sequence together with its context. This clonotype occurred a few times. No cognate antigen has been identified for it. Within one base of it there is no much larger clone, and no base qualities were kept. This sample is drawn from a study of regulatory T cells in long-lasting Graves disease (dated by TCRdb to the early 2020s). In terms of the full investigation: Antithyroid drugs had been taken for less than 3 months by newly diagnosed Graves' disease patients. The study took place in China and was registered as a clinical trial. A total of 33 samples underwent TCR sequencing: around 13 from persistent and roughly 20 from newly diagnosed Graves' disease patients. Persistent Graves' disease patients were compared with newly diagnosed Graves' disease patients by peripheral blood TCR sequencing and RNA sequencing. Overall study results and their limits: More public clonotypes were shared among persistent patients (roughly 2,700) than among newly diagnosed patients (roughly 1,000). Peripheral blood alone was examined, since thyroid tissue, which constituted the primary lesion, could not be accessed. Compared with newly diagnosed patients, patients with persistent Graves' disease had lower TCR Shannon entropy and fewer highly expanded clones, which suggests clonal expansion. Preferential use of TRBV28, TRBJ1-2 and TRBJ2-5 was observed in persistent disease, whereas TRBV20-1 and TRBJ2-1 were favored in newly diagnosed disease. The authors noted that the small sample size was a limitation that may lower accuracy. Sequencing and analysis were limited to the TCR beta chain.

Library generation was performed with multiplex PCR. This sample was sequenced with an Illumina HiSeq 4000. To build TCR beta libraries, CDR3 regions were amplified by Arm-PCR using iRepertoire HTBI primers. Gel purification was performed on PCR products prior to sequencing. The study's processing was this. Across samples, 60 to 80 TRBV and roughly 15 TRBJ segments were identified and used for gene usage analysis of CDR3 amino acid clonotypes. COPE and FqMerger were used to merge the filtered high-quality paired reads into contigs. BLAST was used to align contigs to IMGT TRBV, TRBD and TRBJ reference genes, and CDR3 was defined according to IMGT. Highly expanded clones were defined as clonotypes with a frequency above 0.1%. Repertoire diversity was measured by Shannon entropy, and V-J evenness by the Gini coefficient. Clonotypes shared by more than one individual were considered public. TCRdb took the public reads, trimmed them with fastp at Q25, ran MiXCR for clone calling and kept in-frame beta chains. Every CDR3 protein is listed once, alongside the most common genes and DNA of its rows. These V and J calls are TCRdb output, not the study's own analysis. The sample data list approximately 350,000 distinct CDR3 sequences, and about 11% of these were observed just once. The biggest ten clones account for approximately 20% of the sample.

The sample's time point, from its label and the paper: newly diagnosed GD, antithyroid drugs for less than 3 months. RNA was extracted from PBMCs in TRIzol for both TCR sequencing and RNA sequencing. Graves' disease was diagnosed according to American Thyroid Association guidelines. Recruitment of patients was carried out at an endocrinology department in Xi'an, China. From each patient, approximately 9.9 milliliters of peripheral blood was collected into an EDTA anticoagulant tube. Ficoll Paque Plus density gradient separation was used to isolate PBMCs, and no further T cell sorting was performed. An Agilent 2100 Bioanalyzer and agarose gel were used to assess RNA quality, and a NanoDrop 2000 was used to measure RNA concentration. CDR1 is given as MNHEY and CDR2 as SVGEGT, both from the germline V gene. At the junction V is shortened by 5 bases and J by 1 base; bases outside the gene matches: 12. The CDR3 numbers 18 residues from cysteine through phenylalanine. The only DNA kept is the CDR3, 54 bases in frame from the first base.

The same data also went into a second study, on T cells in Graves' hyperthyroidism and ophthalmopathy. As noted in the second study: Stable Graves' hyperthyroidism was defined as no progression to ophthalmopathy during 18 months of follow-up. Hyperthyroidism patients were newly diagnosed, had a disease duration of under 2 months, and were aged 18 to 65 years. Patients with uncontrolled infections, other autoimmune diseases, pregnancy or lactation were excluded. Diagnoses were established on the basis of clinical symptoms, serum thyroxine and TRAb, thyroid ultrasound, and orbital computed tomography. The TCR CDR3 was subjected to a first round of RT-PCR using the HTBI primer set and the Qiagen OneStep RT-PCR kit. Most expanded thyroid clonotypes (frequency above 0.001) were also detected in blood, a finding suggesting that blood repertoires may reflect thyroid immune responses. A 13 V-J signature model separated ophthalmopathy from stable hyperthyroidism, with 87.88% sensitivity and 81.08% specificity in cross-validation and 80%/75% in testing. In validation, the model predicted progression to ophthalmopathy with about 71% sensitivity and approximately 74% specificity, a median of 6.5 months before onset. A discovery cohort of around 98 patients, roughly 45 with Graves' ophthalmopathy and 55 to 60 with stable Graves' hyperthyroidism, was used to find distinguishing TCR V-J signatures. Prospective prediction of ophthalmopathy was tested in an independent validation cohort consisting of some 19 hyperthyroidism patients and around 16 patients who later progressed to ophthalmopathy. The roughly 100 discovery patients were randomly divided into training and test sets at a 7:3 ratio. Thyroid tissue and blood T-cell repertoires from several Graves' hyperthyroidism patients were also compared in the study. After blood sampling, hyperthyroidism patients were treated with methimazole at a starting dose of 30 mg daily, and ophthalmopathy patients were treated with high-dose intravenous methylprednisolone. Libraries were constructed in a second round of multiplex PCR, after which size selection and purification were performed. Paired-end sequencing of the libraries was performed with 100 bp reads on an Illumina HiSeq2000. SOAPnuke was used to process the raw data, removing reads that contained adapters or uncalled bases, had a mean Phred below 15, or lacked an exact match to the constant primer or identifier. COPE v1.2.5 was used to merge high-quality paired reads, and clonotypes were defined as unique nucleotide sequences. Clonotypes were aligned to IMGT TRBV, TRBD and TRBJ reference segments using MiTCR v1.1. The analysis included only V-J combinations with a frequency above 0.0001, which together covered 99% to 99.2% of the repertoires. The TCS score was defined as the ratio of F50 (clonal expansion) to E x V (chaos), calculated using BLOSUM62-based TCRdist between CDR3 peptides within each V-J. Welch's t-statistics and random forest reduced roughly 530 V-J features to 10 to 15, which were used in a naive Bayes classifier (R e1071). No statistical method was used to set the sample size in advance, and investigators knew the group allocation. The paper describes TCR Vbeta CDR3 sequencing of around 140 peripheral blood samples, made up of some 42 ophthalmopathy patients, more than 70 hyperthyroidism patients and some 17 progressor patients.

The TCR comes from a woman in her late teens or twenties with Graves disease. Donor details come from another sample of the same person, matched by shared clones. Recombination connected TRBV6-2 or TRBV6-3 to TRBJ2-7, and TRBD2 aligns with 12 junction nucleotides. The sequences come from peripheral blood mononuclear cells (PBMCs), collected at new diagnosis, from a patient treated with antithyroid drugs. The CDR3 here reads CASSRTSGIAVGSYEQYF. The nucleotides read TGTGCCAGCAGTCGGACTAGCGGGATTGCGGTGGGGTCCTACGAGCAGTACTTC.